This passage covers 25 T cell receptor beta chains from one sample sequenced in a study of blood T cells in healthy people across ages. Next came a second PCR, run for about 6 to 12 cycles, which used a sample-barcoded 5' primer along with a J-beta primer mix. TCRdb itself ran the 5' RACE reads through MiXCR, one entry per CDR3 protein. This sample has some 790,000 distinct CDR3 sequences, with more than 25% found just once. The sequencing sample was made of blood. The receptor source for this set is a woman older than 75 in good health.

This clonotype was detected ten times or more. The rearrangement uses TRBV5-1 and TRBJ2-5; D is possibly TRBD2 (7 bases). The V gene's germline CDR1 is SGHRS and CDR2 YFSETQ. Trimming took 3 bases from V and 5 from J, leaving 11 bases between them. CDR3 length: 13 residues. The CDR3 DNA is TGCGCCAGCAGCTGGGGAGGGGGGGAGACCCAGTACTTC. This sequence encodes CASSWGGGETQYF. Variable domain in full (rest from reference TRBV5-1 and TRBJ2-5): KAGVTQTPRYLIKTRGQQVTLSCSPISGHRSVSWYQQTPGQGLQFLFEYFSETQRNKGNFPGRFSGRQFSNSRSEMNVSTLELGDSALYLCASSWGGGETQYFGPGTRLLVL.

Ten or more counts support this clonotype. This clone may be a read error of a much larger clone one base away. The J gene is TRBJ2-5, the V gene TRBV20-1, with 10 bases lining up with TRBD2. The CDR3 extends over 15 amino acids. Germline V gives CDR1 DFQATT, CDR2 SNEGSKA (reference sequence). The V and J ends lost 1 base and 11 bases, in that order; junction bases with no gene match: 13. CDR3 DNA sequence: TGCAGTGCTAGAGTGTTAGCGGGGGGTTTAGATGAGCAGTACTTC. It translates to CSARVLAGGLDEQYF.

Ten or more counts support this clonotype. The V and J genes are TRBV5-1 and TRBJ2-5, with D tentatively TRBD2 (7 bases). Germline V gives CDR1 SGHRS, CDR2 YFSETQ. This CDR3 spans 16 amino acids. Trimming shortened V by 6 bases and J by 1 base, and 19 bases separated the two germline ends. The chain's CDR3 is CASTPLGAGVQETQYF. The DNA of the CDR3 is TGCGCCAGCACCCCCCTGGGGGCGGGGGTCCAAGAGACCCAGTACTTC.

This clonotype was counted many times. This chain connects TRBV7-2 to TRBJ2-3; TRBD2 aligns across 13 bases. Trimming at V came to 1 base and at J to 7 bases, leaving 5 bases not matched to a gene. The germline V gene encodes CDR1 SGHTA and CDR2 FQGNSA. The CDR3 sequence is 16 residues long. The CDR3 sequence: CASSLGLAGGGYTQYF. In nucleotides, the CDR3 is TGTGCCAGCAGCTTAGGACTAGCGGGGGGCGGGTATACGCAGTATTTT.

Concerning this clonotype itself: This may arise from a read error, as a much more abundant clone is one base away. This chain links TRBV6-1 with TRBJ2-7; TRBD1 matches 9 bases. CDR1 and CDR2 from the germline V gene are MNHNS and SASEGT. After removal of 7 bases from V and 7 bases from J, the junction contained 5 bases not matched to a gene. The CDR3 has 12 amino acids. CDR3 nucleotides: TGTGCCAGCAAGGGACAGGGCAATGAGCAGTACTTC. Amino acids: CASKGQGNEQYF.

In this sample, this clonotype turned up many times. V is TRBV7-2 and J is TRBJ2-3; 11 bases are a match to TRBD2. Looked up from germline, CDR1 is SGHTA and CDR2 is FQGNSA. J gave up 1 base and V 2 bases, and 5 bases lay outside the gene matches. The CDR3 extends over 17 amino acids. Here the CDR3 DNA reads TGTGCCAGCAGCTTATGGGCGACTAGCGGGGGCACAGATACGCAGTATTTT. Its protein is CASSLWATSGGTDTQYF.

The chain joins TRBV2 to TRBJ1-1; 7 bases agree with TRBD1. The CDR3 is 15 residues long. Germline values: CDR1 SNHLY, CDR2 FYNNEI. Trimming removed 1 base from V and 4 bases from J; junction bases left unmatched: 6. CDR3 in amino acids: CASSEGGRGITEAFF. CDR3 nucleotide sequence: TGTGCCAGCAGTGAAGGTGGCAGGGGGATCACTGAAGCTTTCTTT.

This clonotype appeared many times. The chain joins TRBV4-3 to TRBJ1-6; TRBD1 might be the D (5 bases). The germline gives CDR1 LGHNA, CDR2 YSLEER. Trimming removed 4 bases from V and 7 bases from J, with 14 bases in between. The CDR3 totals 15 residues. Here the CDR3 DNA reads TGCGCCAGCAGCCTCAGGACACAAACGAATTCACCCCTCCACTTT. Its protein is CASSLRTQTNSPLHF.

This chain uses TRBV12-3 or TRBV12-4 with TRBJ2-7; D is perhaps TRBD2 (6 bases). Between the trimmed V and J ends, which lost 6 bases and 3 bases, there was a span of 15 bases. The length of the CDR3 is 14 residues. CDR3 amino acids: CASSWRRGGYEQYF. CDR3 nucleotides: TGTGCCAGCAGCTGGAGGAGGGGAGGCTACGAGCAGTACTTC.

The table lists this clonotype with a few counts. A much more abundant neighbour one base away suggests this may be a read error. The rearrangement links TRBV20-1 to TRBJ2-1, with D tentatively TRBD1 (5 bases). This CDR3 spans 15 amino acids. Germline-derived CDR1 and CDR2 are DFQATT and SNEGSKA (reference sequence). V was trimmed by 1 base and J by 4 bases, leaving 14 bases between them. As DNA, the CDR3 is TGCAGTGCTAGAGGCAGGGCCCATGGGTACAATGAGCAGTTCTTC. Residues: CSARGRAHGYNEQFF.

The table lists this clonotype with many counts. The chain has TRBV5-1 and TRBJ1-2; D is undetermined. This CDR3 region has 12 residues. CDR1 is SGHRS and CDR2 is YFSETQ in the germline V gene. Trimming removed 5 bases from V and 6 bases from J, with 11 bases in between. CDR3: CASSDTINGYTF. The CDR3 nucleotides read TGCGCCAGCAGTGACACGATTAATGGCTACACCTTC.

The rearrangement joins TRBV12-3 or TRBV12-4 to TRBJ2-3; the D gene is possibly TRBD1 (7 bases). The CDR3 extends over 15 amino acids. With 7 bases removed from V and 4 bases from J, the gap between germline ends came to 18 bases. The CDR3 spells CASTQGGVSADTQYF. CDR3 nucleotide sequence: TGTGCCAGCACCCAGGGGGGAGTGAGCGCAGATACGCAGTATTTT.

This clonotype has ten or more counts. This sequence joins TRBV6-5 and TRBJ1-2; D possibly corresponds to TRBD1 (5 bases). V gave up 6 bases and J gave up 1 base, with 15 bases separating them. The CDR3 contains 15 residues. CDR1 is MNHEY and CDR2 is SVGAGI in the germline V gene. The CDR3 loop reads CASRNSRGVNYGYTF. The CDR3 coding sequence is TGTGCCAGCAGGAACAGTAGGGGAGTTAACTATGGCTACACCTTC.

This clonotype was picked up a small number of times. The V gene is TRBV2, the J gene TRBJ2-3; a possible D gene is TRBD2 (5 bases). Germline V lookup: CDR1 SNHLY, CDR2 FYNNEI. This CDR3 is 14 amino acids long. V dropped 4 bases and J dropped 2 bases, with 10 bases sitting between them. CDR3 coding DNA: TGTGCCAGCAGTGGGGAGACCTTCACAGATACGCAGTATTTT. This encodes CASSGETFTDTQYF. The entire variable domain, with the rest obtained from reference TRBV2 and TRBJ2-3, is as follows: EPEVTQTPSHQVTQMGQEVILRCVPISNHLYFYWYRQILGQKVEFLVSFYNNEISEKSEIFDDQFSVERPDGSNFTLKIRSTKLEDSAMYFCASSGETFTDTQYFGPGTRLTVL.

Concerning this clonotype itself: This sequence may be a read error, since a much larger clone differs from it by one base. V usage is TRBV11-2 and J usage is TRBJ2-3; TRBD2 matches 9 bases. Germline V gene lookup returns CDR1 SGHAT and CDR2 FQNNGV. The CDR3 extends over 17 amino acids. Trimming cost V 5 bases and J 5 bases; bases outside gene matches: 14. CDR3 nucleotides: TGTGCCAGCAGCGTTCCCCTAGGCGGGAGGGTTGGAGATACGCAGTATTTT. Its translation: CASSVPLGGRVGDTQYF.

DNA of the CDR3: TGTGCCAGCAGCTCGGACAGGGTTGGGCAGTTCTTC. It is translated as CASSSDRVGQFF. The rearrangement links TRBV7-3 to TRBJ2-1; 8 bases line up with TRBD1. CDR3 size: 12 residues. V lost 4 bases, J lost 12 bases, and 5 bases stayed unmatched. The germline CDR1 and CDR2 sequences are SGHTA and FQGTGA.

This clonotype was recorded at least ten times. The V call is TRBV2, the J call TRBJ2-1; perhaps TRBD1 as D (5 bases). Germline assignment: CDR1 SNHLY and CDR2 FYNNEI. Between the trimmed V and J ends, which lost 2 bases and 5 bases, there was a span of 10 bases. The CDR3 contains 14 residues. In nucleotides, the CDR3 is TGTGCCAGCAGTGAACGGCGCAGGGACAATGAGCAGTTCTTC. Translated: CASSERRRDNEQFF.

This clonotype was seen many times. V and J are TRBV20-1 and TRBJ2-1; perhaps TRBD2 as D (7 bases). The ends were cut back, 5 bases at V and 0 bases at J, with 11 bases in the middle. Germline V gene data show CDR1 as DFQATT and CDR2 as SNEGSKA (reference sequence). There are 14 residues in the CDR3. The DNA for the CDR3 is TGCAGTGCTTCGCGGGGGCTCTCCTACAATGAGCAGTTCTTC. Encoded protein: CSASRGLSYNEQFF.

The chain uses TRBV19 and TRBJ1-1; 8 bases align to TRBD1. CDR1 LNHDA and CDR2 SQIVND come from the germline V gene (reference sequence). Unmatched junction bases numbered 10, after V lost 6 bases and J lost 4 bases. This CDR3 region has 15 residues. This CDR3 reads CASRDRTGRVTEAFF. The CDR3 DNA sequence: TGTGCCAGTAGGGATCGGACAGGGAGGGTCACTGAAGCTTTCTTT. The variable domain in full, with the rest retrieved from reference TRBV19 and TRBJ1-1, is DGGITQSPKYLFRKEGQNVTLSCEQNLNHDAMYWYRQDPGQGLRLIYYSQIVNDFQKGDIAEGYSVSREKKESFPLTVTSAQKNPTAFYLCASRDRTGRVTEAFFGQGTRLTVV.

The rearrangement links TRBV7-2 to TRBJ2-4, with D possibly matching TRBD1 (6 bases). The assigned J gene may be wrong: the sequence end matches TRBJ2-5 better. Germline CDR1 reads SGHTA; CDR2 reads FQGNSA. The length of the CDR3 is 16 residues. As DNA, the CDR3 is TGTGCCAGCAGCTTAGCGGGAAGAGGGGGTCCAGAGACCCAGTACTTC. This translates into CASSLAGRGGPETQYF.

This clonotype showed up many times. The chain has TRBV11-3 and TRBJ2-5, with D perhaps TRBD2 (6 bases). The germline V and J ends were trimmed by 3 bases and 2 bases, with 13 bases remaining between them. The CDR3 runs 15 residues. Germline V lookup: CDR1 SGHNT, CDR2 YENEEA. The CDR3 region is CASSFMTGGQETQYF. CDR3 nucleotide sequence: TGTGCCAGCAGCTTTATGACCGGGGGTCAAGAGACCCAGTACTTC.

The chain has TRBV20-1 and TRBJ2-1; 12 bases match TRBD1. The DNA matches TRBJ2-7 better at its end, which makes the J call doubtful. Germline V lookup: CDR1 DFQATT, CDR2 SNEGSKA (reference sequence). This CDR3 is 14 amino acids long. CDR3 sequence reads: CSASGTGGYYEQYF. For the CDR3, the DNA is TGCAGTGCTTCCGGGACAGGGGGCTACTACGAGCAGTACTTC.

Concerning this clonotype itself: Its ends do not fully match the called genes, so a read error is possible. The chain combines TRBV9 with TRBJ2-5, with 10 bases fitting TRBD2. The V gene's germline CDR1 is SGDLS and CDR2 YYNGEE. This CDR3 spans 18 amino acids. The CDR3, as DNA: TGTGCCTGCAGCGTAGGAAGTCCGGTAGCGGGGGGCTTCAATGAGCAGTACTTC. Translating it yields CACSVGSPVAGGFNEQYF. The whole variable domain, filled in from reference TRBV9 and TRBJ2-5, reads DSGVTQTPKHLITATGQRVTLRCSPRSGDLSVYWYQQSLDQGLQFLIQYYNGEERAKGNILERFSAQQFPDLHSELNLSSLELGDSALYFCACSVGSPVAGGFNEQYFGPGTRLLVL.

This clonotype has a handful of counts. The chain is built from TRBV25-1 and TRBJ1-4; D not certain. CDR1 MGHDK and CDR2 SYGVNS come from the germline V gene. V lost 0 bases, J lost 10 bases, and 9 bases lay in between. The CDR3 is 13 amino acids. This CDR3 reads CASSEYTPGKLFF. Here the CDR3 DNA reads TGTGCCAGCAGTGAATATACCCCCGGAAAACTGTTTTTT.

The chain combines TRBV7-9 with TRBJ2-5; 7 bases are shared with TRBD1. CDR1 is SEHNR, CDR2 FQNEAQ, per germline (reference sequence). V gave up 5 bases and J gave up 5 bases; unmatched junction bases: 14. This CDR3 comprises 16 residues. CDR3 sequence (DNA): TGTGCCAGCAGCGACCTTACAGGGGAGTTGTGGGAGACCCAGTACTTC. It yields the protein CASSDLTGELWETQYF.